The 21 T cell receptor beta chains presented below share a single source sample, sequenced in a study of control samples from healthy donors and cancer patients. TCRdb keeps only in-frame clones here, not all; method: immunoSEQ multiplex PCR. This table has tens of thousands of clones, about 90% appearing once. Sequences were obtained from blood. These TCRs come from a woman aged 45 to 65 in good health.

This clone was found once. The genes are TRBV6-5 and TRBJ1-2; D call uncertain. This CDR3 is built from 15 residues. V was pared by 2 bases and J by 3 bases, with 13 bases between. Germline CDR1 is MNHEY and CDR2 is SVGAGI. The CDR3 here is CASSYGLSAYYGYTF. The DNA for the CDR3 is TGTGCCAGCAGTTACGGCCTTTCGGCCTACTATGGCTACACCTTC.

The chain links TRBV9 to TRBJ2-2; tentatively, D is TRBD1 or TRBD2 (5 bases each). Germline loops: CDR1 SGDLS, CDR2 YYNGEE. V was pared by 0 bases and J by 8 bases, with 8 bases between. CDR3 length: 13 residues. CDR3 DNA: TGTGCCAGCAGCGTAGCGTGGGGGGGGGAGCTGTTTTTT. The encoded protein is CASSVAWGGELFF.

CDR3 residues: CASSPGQGKRSSYEQYF. The CDR3 region has the DNA TGTGCCAGCTCACCGGGACAGGGGAAGCGGAGCTCCTACGAGCAGTACTTC. The J gene is TRBJ2-7, the V gene TRBV18, with TRBD1 matching over 10 bases. Losses at the gene ends were 3 bases for V and 0 bases for J; bases not matched to a gene: 8. This CDR3 is 17 amino acids long. Germline V CDR1 and CDR2: KGHSH, LQKENI.

The V gene is TRBV18, the J gene TRBJ1-1; 9 nucleotides agree with TRBD1. The CDR3 is 14 residues long. J lost 1 base, V lost 4 bases, and 1 base had no gene match. Looked up from germline, CDR1 is KGHSH and CDR2 is LQKENI. CDR3 amino acids: CASSQGQGNTEAFF. The CDR3 nucleotides are TGTGCCAGCTCACAGGGACAGGGGAACACTGAAGCTTTCTTT.

The CDR3 protein is CASSATRETAQYF. In DNA, the CDR3 is TGTGCCAGCTCAGCCACGAGGGAAACGGCCCAGTACTTC. This sequence joins TRBV18 and TRBJ2-5, with D possibly being TRBD2 (5 bases). The germline gives CDR1 KGHSH, CDR2 LQKENI. V shed 5 bases and J shed 9 bases, with 16 bases lying between them. This CDR3 is 13 amino acids long.

The V call is TRBV2, the J call TRBJ1-2; no firm D call. CDR3 length equals 10 residues. Trimming took off 6 bases at V and 8 bases at J, with 7 bases between the two ends. Germline CDR1 reads SNHLY; CDR2 reads FYNNEI. The CDR3 region is CASRLKGYTF. For the CDR3, the DNA is TGTGCCAGCAGGCTAAAAGGCTACACCTTC.

The chain has TRBV28 and TRBJ1-4, with 7 bases fitting TRBD1. V lost 6 bases to trimming and J lost 7 bases; unmatched junction nucleotides: 11. CDR3 size: 15 residues. Looked up from germline, CDR1 is MDHEN and CDR2 is SYDVKM. Written as DNA, the CDR3 is TGTGCCAGCAGAAGATTAGGGGGCGCGTTTGAAAAACTGTTTTTT. Translated, it gives CASRRLGGAFEKLFF. The whole variable domain, remainder taken from reference TRBV28 and TRBJ1-4, is DVKVTQSSRYLVKRTGEKVFLECVQDMDHENMFWYRQDPGLGLRLIYFSYDVKMKEKGDIPEGYSVSREKKERFSLILESASTNQTSMYLCASRRLGGAFEKLFFGSGTQLSVL.

This rearrangement joins TRBV2 to TRBJ1-1; 12 bases align to TRBD1. CDR3 size: 14 residues. Germline CDR1 SNHLY, CDR2 FYNNEI. J lost 3 bases, V lost 6 bases, and 2 bases had no gene match. CDR3 DNA sequence: TGTGCCAGCAGAGGGACAGGGGGCGACACTGAAGCTTTCTTT. This sequence encodes CASRGTGGDTEAFF.

The chain uses TRBV5-1 and TRBJ2-7; D may be TRBD1 or TRBD2 (5 bases each). Trimming shortened V by 0 bases and J by 2 bases, and 12 bases separated the two germline ends. The germline V gene has CDR1 SGHRS and CDR2 YFSETQ. The CDR3 extends over 15 amino acids. The CDR3 reads CASSLELGRAYEQYF. The CDR3 coding sequence is TGCGCCAGCAGCTTGGAATTGGGACGGGCCTACGAGCAGTACTTC.

This clone showed up just once. Relative to the germline gene, one junction end is altered; a read error may explain this. J is TRBJ1-2 and V is TRBV29-1; D is perhaps TRBD1 (5 bases). CDR1 is SQVTM and CDR2 is ANQGSEA in the germline V gene. There are 13 residues in the CDR3. In DNA form, the CDR3 reads TGCAGCGTTGAAGCGGGACCGGGGGAGACACCCACTTTC. Residues: CSVEAGPGETPTF.

V is TRBV12-3 or TRBV12-4 and J is TRBJ1-1; D remains unclear. Trimming removed 3 bases from V and 0 bases from J, with 5 bases in between. This CDR3 comprises 13 residues. The CDR3 is CASSFRVNTEAFF. DNA for the CDR3: TGTGCCAGCAGTTTTAGAGTGAACACTGAAGCTTTCTTT.

The DNA for the CDR3 is TGTGCCAGCAGCTCAGCAGCCTTTCTAGGGGCCAACGTCCTGACTTTC. It yields the protein CASSSAAFLGANVLTF. The rearrangement uses TRBV7-2 and TRBJ2-6, with no clear D. Trimming cost V 4 bases and J 4 bases, with 14 bases left between them. Germline V gene sequence: CDR1 SGHTA, CDR2 FQGNSA. The CDR3 runs 16 residues. The whole variable domain, remainder taken from reference TRBV7-2 and TRBJ2-6, is GAGVSQSPSNKVTEKGKDVELRCDPISGHTALYWYRQSLGQGLEFLIYFQGNSAPDKSGLPSDRFSAERTGGSVSTLTIQRTQQEDSAVYLCASSSAAFLGANVLTFGAGSRLTVL.

The chain's CDR3 is CASSSRGAGGFGIQYF. For the CDR3, the DNA is TGTGCCAGCTCCTCCCGGGGCGCGGGGGGTTTCGGCATTCAGTACTTC. The chain carries TRBV28 and TRBJ2-4, with TRBD2 matching over 8 bases. CDR1 MDHEN and CDR2 SYDVKM come from the germline V gene. V trimming: 8 bases; J trimming: 9 bases; junction bases outside the gene matches: 18. The CDR3 contains 16 residues.

The rearrangement uses TRBV28 and TRBJ2-5; maybe TRBD2 (6 bases). V lost 4 bases, J lost 5 bases, and 17 bases lay in between. There are 15 residues in the CDR3. Germline CDR1 reads MDHEN; CDR2 reads SYDVKM. The CDR3 DNA reads as TGTGCCAGCAGTTCCCCCGGGGGATCGAGGGAGACCCAGTACTTC. As protein: CASSSPGGSRETQYF.

The chain employs TRBV5-5 and TRBJ1-2; no clear D. The V end lost 4 bases, the J end lost 12 bases, and 19 bases lay between the germline ends. Germline-derived CDR1 and CDR2 are SGHKS and YYEKEE (reference sequence). The CDR3 has 13 residues. The CDR3 is CASSASAATSDTF. The CDR3 DNA sequence: TGTGCCAGCAGCGCGTCGGCAGCGACCTCTGACACCTTC.

The chain recombines TRBV11-3 with TRBJ1-3; D ambiguous. V was clipped by 6 bases and J by 0 bases, with 18 bases between them. The germline V gene encodes CDR1 SGHNT and CDR2 YENEEA. This CDR3 contains 17 residues. The CDR3 DNA is TGTGCCAGCAGTCCAGGTGACGGACGAAGCTCTGGAAACACCATATATTTT. This codes for CASSPGDGRSSGNTIYF. Combining the CDR3 with reference TRBV11-3 and TRBJ1-3 gives the whole variable domain EAGVVQSPRYKIIEKKQPVAFWCNPISGHNTLYWYLQNLGQGPELLIRYENEEAVDDSQLPKDRFSAERLKGVDSTLKIQPAELGDSAVYLCASSPGDGRSSGNTIYFGEGSWLTVV.

CDR3 sequence reads: CASGEVAGRNTGELFF. DNA of the CDR3: TGTGCCAGCGGTGAAGTGGCGGGACGTAACACCGGGGAGCTGTTTTTT. V usage is TRBV21-1 and J usage is TRBJ2-2; the listed D gene, TRBD2, was not tested against the DNA. TRBV21-1 is labeled a pseudogene. This CDR3 is built from 16 residues.

The gene calls are TRBV28 and TRBJ2-7, with D unclear. The length of the CDR3 is 16 residues. Germline V gene data show CDR1 as MDHEN and CDR2 as SYDVKM. The ends were cut back, 3 bases at V and 3 bases at J, with 18 bases in the middle. The CDR3 DNA is TGTGCCAGCAGTTTCCCACCGTCCGGCGGTCTCTACGAGCAGTACTTC. Its protein product is CASSFPPSGGLYEQYF.

This chain joins TRBV10-3 and TRBJ2-1; tentatively, D is TRBD1 or TRBD2 (5 bases each). Germline CDR1 is ENHRY and CDR2 is SYGVKD. V was cut by 4 bases and J by 0 bases, with 10 bases left in between. The CDR3 loop spans 15 amino acids. CDR3 nucleotide sequence: TGTGCCATCAGTGGGGGGTGGGTCTCCTACAATGAGCAGTTCTTC. Translating gives CAISGGWVSYNEQFF.

This chain joins TRBV9 and TRBJ2-5; TRBD1 aligns across 8 bases. Germline V CDR1 and CDR2: SGDLS, YYNGEE. V trimming: 0 bases; J trimming: 2 bases; junction bases outside the gene matches: 6. There are 16 residues in the CDR3. The CDR3 DNA sequence: TGTGCCAGCAGCGTAGGGGCAGGGGGCACGCAAGAGACCCAGTACTTC. Translating gives CASSVGAGGTQETQYF.

This clone has a handful of counts. This chain uses TRBV13 with TRBJ2-7; 12 nucleotides line up with TRBD2. Germline loops: CDR1 PRHDT, CDR2 FYEKMQ (reference sequence). Unmatched junction bases numbered 8, after V lost 1 base and J lost 10 bases. This CDR3 is built from 15 residues. CDR3 loop: CASSLDRSSGRDQYF. CDR3 nucleotides: TGTGCCAGCAGCTTAGATCGGTCTAGCGGGAGGGATCAGTACTTC.